This TCR beta chain was captured by sequencing in a study of post-analysis software for immune sequencing data. Background on the study: Disease courses included relapsing-remitting, secondary progressive and progressive-relapsing multiple sclerosis.

Carried by the TCR beta cDNA libraries were unique molecular identifiers. With about 0.95 to 10 million T cells as the source, some 500,000 cDNA molecules resulted. TCRdb recomputed calls from the PCR reads with MiXCR, one row per CDR3 protein. Here the sample spans hundreds of thousands of distinct CDR3 sequences, about 32% being singletons. Whole-study findings and limits: Diversity measured as normalized Chao1 was significantly lower in multiple sclerosis patients than in controls. Roughly five TRBV segments were more frequent in patients than controls; TRBV5-6, TRBV5-1 and TRBV20-1 belonged to this group.

Germline V gene sequence: CDR1 WSHSY, CDR2 SAAADI. The CDR3 runs to 14 residues. V was cut by 0 bases and J by 2 bases, with 7 bases left in between. A word on this clonotype: The target antigen is unknown.

The TCR originated in a girl between 5 and 17 years old with multiple sclerosis. Source material: blood. The J gene is TRBJ1-1, the V gene TRBV10-2; D is uncertain. The CDR3: CASSESRRNTEAFF. The DNA of the CDR3 is TGCGCCAGCAGTGAGTCGAGGAGAAACACTGAAGCTTTCTTT.